Presented here are 28 T cell receptor beta chains from one specimen sequenced in a study of CD4 and CD8 cells across lung adenocarcinoma regions. Each CDR3 protein is one row after TCRdb ran MiXCR on the PCR reads. Of roughly 18,000 distinct CDR3 sequences detected, about half appear once; the ten largest clones hold about 60%. Sample: CD8+ T cells from the center of a lung tumor. These receptor sequences come from a female donor with lung adenocarcinoma. The CD4 and CD8 labels of this study may be unreliable.

In its sample, this clonotype was seen many times. This rearrangement joins TRBV10-2 to TRBJ1-1, with 8 bases fitting TRBD1. Trimming removed 2 bases from V and 1 base from J; junction bases left unmatched: 6. The CDR3 extends over 16 amino acids. Germline CDR1 reads WSHSY; CDR2 reads SAAADI. The CDR3 loop reads CASSEPGQGRNTEAFF. Here the CDR3 DNA reads TGCGCCAGCAGTGAGCCTGGACAGGGACGGAACACTGAAGCTTTCTTT.

Of note for this clonotype: The junction shows a germline mismatch at one end, possibly a read error. The chain couples TRBV6-1 to TRBJ2-3; D is uncertain. The CDR3 spans 14 residues. Germline V gene sequence: CDR1 MNHNS, CDR2 SASEGT. CDR3 DNA: TGTGCCAGCATCAGGTGGCGGTCCACAGAGACGCAGTATTTT. Amino acids: CASIRWRSTETQYF.

The genes are TRBV10-3 and TRBJ2-3, with D possibly called TRBD1 or TRBD2 (5 bases each). The J call may be incorrect, as the DNA end agrees better with TRBJ2-7. The CDR3 covers 16 residues. Germline lookup yields CDR1 ENHRY and CDR2 SYGVKD. The CDR3 DNA reads as TGTGCCATCAGGTCCCGGGGCGGACGTGACCCAGATACGCAGTACTTC. Encoded protein: CAIRSRGGRDPDTQYF.

The sample holds a few counts of this clonotype. This sequence joins TRBV6-5 and TRBJ2-7; D is possibly TRBD2 (6 bases). Germline V gene lookup returns CDR1 MNHEY and CDR2 SVGAGI. This CDR3 comprises 10 residues. V lost 4 bases and J 13 bases, leaving 11 bases between the germline ends. In nucleotides, the CDR3 is TGTGCCAGCAGTTCGACTAGTCACTACTTC. Translating gives CASSSTSHYF.

The gene calls are TRBV4-3 and TRBJ2-1; 9 bases are shared with TRBD1. The CDR3 covers 16 residues. V lost 1 base to trimming and J lost 6 bases; unmatched junction nucleotides: 7. Germline CDR1 and CDR2: LGHNA and YSLEER. CDR3 in amino acids: CASSQVWDRVSNEQFF. The CDR3 bases are TGCGCCAGCAGCCAAGTGTGGGACAGGGTGTCCAATGAGCAGTTCTTC.

This clonotype was recorded a few times. This chain links TRBV6-1 with TRBJ2-2; D is unclear. Germline V CDR1 and CDR2: MNHNS, SASEGT. This CDR3 has 13 amino acids. Trimming shortened V by 6 bases and J by 2 bases, and 7 bases separated the two germline ends. CDR3 in DNA: TGTGCCAGCAGCGAGGATAACACCGGGGAGCTGTTTTTT. Translating gives CASSEDNTGELFF.

This clonotype was picked up many times. This chain joins TRBV4-1 and TRBJ2-3; 13 bases are a match to TRBD2. This CDR3 contains 16 residues. V lost 1 base to trimming and J lost 6 bases; unmatched junction nucleotides: 4. Germline loops: CDR1 MGHRA, CDR2 YSYEKL. The CDR3, as DNA: TGCGCCAGCAGCCAAGGACTAGCGGGGGGAAGGGATACGCAGTATTTT. Translation: CASSQGLAGGRDTQYF.

The chain uses TRBV10-1 and TRBJ2-1; D unresolved. TRBJ2-7 matches the DNA end more closely, so the J call is doubtful. CDR1 and CDR2 (germline): WNHNN, SYGVQD (reference sequence). The CDR3 loop spans 12 amino acids. The CDR3 region is CASSGHSYEQYF. For the CDR3, the DNA is TGCGCCAGCAGTGGCCATAGCTACGAGCAGTACTTC.

This clonotype showed up many times. The DNA for the CDR3 is TGTGCCAGCAGTTTAGTCAGGGGATACCAAGAGACCCAGTACTTC. Encoded protein: CASSLVRGYQETQYF. J is TRBJ2-5 and V is TRBV12-3 or TRBV12-4; tentative D call: TRBD1 (6 bases). The length of the CDR3 is 15 residues. V was shortened by 1 base and J by 0 bases, with 9 bases between the two germline ends.

The gene calls are TRBV10-3 and TRBJ2-3, with D possibly TRBD1 on 5 matching bases. The closer fit of TRBJ2-7 to the DNA end suggests the J call may be wrong. Germline CDR1 reads ENHRY; CDR2 reads SYGVKD. The CDR3 is 14 residues long. Written as DNA, the CDR3 is TGTGCGGGGCCCGGTAGCCGTGGCCAAGATACGCAGTACTTC. It encodes CAGPGSRGQDTQYF.

J is TRBJ2-1 and V is TRBV11-3, with unresolved D. The germline gives CDR1 SGHNT, CDR2 YENEEA. Trimming stripped 2 bases from V and 5 bases from J, with 1 base between. The CDR3 length is 11 residues. CDR3 sequence reads: CASSLNNEQFF. DNA of the CDR3: TGTGCCAGCAGCTTAAACAATGAGCAGTTCTTC.

This clonotype was seen only a few times. The CDR3 nucleotides are TGTGCCAGCAGGGATAGGGGGAGGACCGGGGAGCTGTTTTTT. Translated, it gives CASRDRGRTGELFF. The chain is built from TRBV27 and TRBJ2-2; the D gene could be TRBD1 or TRBD2 (6 bases each). V was shortened by 6 bases and J by 5 bases, with 13 bases between the two germline ends. CDR3 length equals 14 residues. From germline, CDR1 is MNHEY and CDR2 SMNVEV (reference sequence).

The J gene is TRBJ1-1, the V gene TRBV25-1; D is perhaps TRBD1 (6 bases). This CDR3 comprises 13 residues. Germline CDR1 reads MGHDK; CDR2 reads SYGVNS. The V end lost 3 bases, the J end lost 7 bases, and 12 bases lay between the germline ends. CDR3 region: CASSEYGQNEAFF. Written as DNA, the CDR3 is TGTGCCAGCAGTGAGTATGGACAGAATGAAGCTTTCTTT.

This clonotype was seen ten or more times. The CDR3 nucleotides read TGTGCCAGCAGCCCCCGGACAGGGGGTCGCCAAGAGACCCAGTACTTC. Its translation is CASSPRTGGRQETQYF. This chain links TRBV14 with TRBJ2-1; 10 positions match TRBD1. Judging by the DNA end, TRBJ2-5 fits better; the J call may be wrong. This CDR3 contains 16 residues. The germline gives CDR1 SGHDN, CDR2 FVKESK.

The chain uses TRBV12-3 or TRBV12-4 and TRBJ2-1; D uncertain. The DNA end is more similar to TRBJ2-7, so the J call may be wrong. This CDR3 is 14 amino acids long. This CDR3 reads CASSLRSGPYEQYF. The DNA of the CDR3 is TGTGCCAGCAGTTTACGTTCAGGTCCCTACGAGCAGTACTTC.

This clonotype has more than one count but fewer than ten. The chain has TRBV25-1 and TRBJ2-5, with unresolved D. CDR1 and CDR2 from the germline V gene are MGHDK and SYGVNS. V lost 1 base, J lost 4 bases, and 10 bases lay in between. This CDR3 has 14 residues. This chain's CDR3 is CASSESSAGETQYF. CDR3 nucleotide sequence: TGTGCCAGCAGTGAATCATCGGCAGGAGAGACCCAGTACTTC.

The rearrangement joins TRBV6-2 or TRBV6-3 to TRBJ2-5, with 7 positions matching TRBD1. This CDR3 region has 15 residues. Looked up from germline, CDR1 is MNHEY and CDR2 is SVGEGT. With V trimmed by 4 bases and J by 1 base, 6 bases remained unmatched. CDR3 protein: CASSSTRGIQETQYF. The CDR3 bases are TGTGCCAGCAGTTCCACCAGGGGGATCCAAGAGACCCAGTACTTC.

This clonotype is medium-sized (0.01 to 0.1%). J is TRBJ2-7 and V is TRBV6-1; D is uncertain. The germline V and J ends were trimmed by 1 base and 0 bases, with 4 bases remaining between them. The CDR3 extends over 13 amino acids. Per the germline V gene, CDR1 is MNHNS and CDR2 is SASEGT. The CDR3 reads CASSEVHSYEQYF. DNA of the CDR3: TGTGCCAGCAGTGAAGTCCACTCCTACGAGCAGTACTTC.

The rearrangement links TRBV6-1 to TRBJ2-1; 8 positions agree with TRBD2. CDR3 length: 15 residues. Germline loops: CDR1 MNHNS, CDR2 SASEGT. V lost 3 bases, J lost 7 bases, and 8 bases stayed unmatched. CDR3 nucleotides: TGTGCCAGCAGTGAGTTTCGGGGGGGTTTGAATGAGCAGTTCTTC. Protein sequence: CASSEFRGGLNEQFF.

This chain connects TRBV4-1 to TRBJ2-5, with D uncertain. The V and J ends lost 6 bases and 2 bases respectively, with 10 bases between them. This CDR3 is 13 amino acids long. Germline V gene sequence: CDR1 MGHRA, CDR2 YSYEKL. The CDR3 loop is CASRPSPQETQYF. CDR3 bases: TGCGCCAGCAGGCCCAGCCCACAAGAGACCCAGTACTTC.

The J gene is TRBJ2-2, the V gene TRBV6-5; D is uncertain. The CDR3 consists of 13 residues. Germline lookup yields CDR1 MNHEY and CDR2 SVGAGI. V lost 2 bases to trimming and J lost 13 bases, with 14 bases between them. Here the CDR3 reads CASSYQNTGTLFF. The CDR3 coding sequence is TGTGCCAGCAGTTACCAGAACACCGGTACGCTGTTTTTT.

The rearrangement uses TRBV27 and TRBJ1-1, with a weak D call TRBD1 (5 bases). The CDR3 has 14 amino acids. The germline gives CDR1 MNHEY, CDR2 SMNVEV (reference sequence). V was cut by 4 bases and J by 4 bases, with 13 bases left in between. CDR3 region: CASSSPQRGTEAFF. CDR3 bases: TGTGCCAGCAGTTCCCCACAGAGGGGCACTGAAGCTTTCTTT.

This clonotype showed up many times. This rearrangement joins TRBV27 to TRBJ2-2; D is perhaps TRBD1 (5 bases). The length of the CDR3 is 17 residues. Trimming took 0 bases from V and 7 from J, leaving 18 bases between them. The germline CDR1 and CDR2 sequences are MNHEY and SMNVEV (reference sequence). The CDR3 region has the DNA TGTGCCAGCAGTTTATCGGGAAGGGGCCCCCGTATCGGGGAGCTGTTTTTT. The encoded protein is CASSLSGRGPRIGELFF.

V usage is TRBV30 and J usage is TRBJ1-3; D is undetermined. Germline loops: CDR1 GTSNPN, CDR2 SVGIG (reference sequence). The CDR3 is made up of 11 amino acids. The V and J ends lost 2 bases and 10 bases respectively, with 9 bases between them. CDR3 protein: CAWSPERTIYF. DNA for the CDR3: TGTGCCTGGAGTCCCGAACGTACCATATATTTT.

In the case of this clonotype: At one end, the junction sequence differs from germline, possibly due to a read error. The chain links TRBV10-3 to TRBJ2-1, with 7 bases aligning to TRBD1. Germline CDR1 ENHRY, CDR2 SYGVKD. The CDR3 totals 15 residues. In DNA, the CDR3 is TGTGCCGCCCGGGACAGCGGCTCTGGCGCCTACGTCCAGTATTTC. Amino acid sequence: CAARDSGSGAYVQYF.

This clonotype came up once. Because the CDR3 is missing its conserved closing phenylalanine or tryptophan, this is likely a read error. The chain carries TRBV7-2 and TRBJ2-3, with D unclear. The CDR3 sequence is 15 residues long. The V gene lost 1 base and the J gene lost 2 bases, with 10 bases spanning the gap. The V gene's germline CDR1 is SGHTA and CDR2 FQGNSA. CDR3 region: CASSLVSGYTDTQYC. The CDR3 nucleotides read TGTGCCAGCAGCTTAGTATCGGGTTACACAGATACGCAGTATTGT.

Concerning this clonotype itself: A junction end diverges from the germline sequence, so it may reflect a read error. CDR3 in DNA: TGTGCCGCGGGTGTCGGGGGTAGCGGCCCAGATACCCAGTATTTC. Translated, it gives CAAGVGGSGPDTQYF. The chain links TRBV10-3 to TRBJ2-3; TRBD2 might be the D (6 bases). This CDR3 comprises 15 residues. Germline V lookup: CDR1 ENHRY, CDR2 SYGVKD.

The gene calls are TRBV7-2 and TRBJ2-1, with D perhaps matching TRBD1 (5 bases). The J call may be mistaken, given a closer DNA end match to TRBJ2-7. This CDR3 has 14 residues. Germline CDR1 and CDR2: SGHTA and FQGNSA. This chain's CDR3 is CASSPQGSLDEQYF. The CDR3 DNA is TGTGCCAGCAGCCCCCAGGGTAGTTTAGACGAGCAGTACTTC.